A single T cell receptor beta chain is shown here with its context. The sample carries other DNA sequences with the same CDR3. This record comes from a study of beta chain features in type 1 diabetes. Study-level background: Healthy donors and patients had similar age, gender and cell yields.

Reverse transcription of all isolated RNA meant that expressed TCRB transcripts were sequenced. Sequencing used immunoSEQ multiplex PCR; TCRdb keeps in-frame clones, though not all of them. This table has about 260,000 clones, under 70% appearing once. Germline CDR1 reads SQVTM; CDR2 reads ANQGSEA. The J segment lost 7 bases and the V segment lost 5 bases, leaving 7 bases of the junction unmatched. This CDR3 contains 13 residues. The source of this sequence is a man between 25 and 39 years old in good health. The chain is built from TRBV29-1 and TRBJ2-7, with 11 nucleotides matching TRBD1. Sequenced material: naive CD4+ T cells from blood. CDR3 sequence (DNA): TGCAGCGTTTCTGGACAGGGGGCGCGAGAGCAGTACTTC. Translated, it gives CSVSGQGAREQYF.